Each of the 17 T cell receptor beta chains below was sequenced from the same sample in a study of human T cells and chemical hapten exposure. TCRdb redid the calling of the RACE reads with MiXCR, one entry per CDR3 protein. The sample includes approximately 110,000 distinct CDR3 sequences, under 35% of them seen just once. Time point defined: patch test 3, about 24 weeks after DPC sensitization. The treatment was: therapeutic diphenylcyclopropenone sensitization with weekly scalp DPC. Sequenced material: whole blood, taken in connection with sensitization to the hapten diphenylcyclopropenone (DPC). Every receptor here comes from a middle-aged man with alopecia areata. Some clones in this sample may be carry-over from other donors' samples.

This chain connects TRBV7-9 to TRBJ2-2, with D possibly TRBD1 on 6 matching bases. Germline V gene sequence: CDR1 SEHNR, CDR2 FQNEAQ (reference sequence). CDR3 size: 16 residues. The V gene lost 5 bases and the J gene lost 0 bases, with 13 bases spanning the gap. The CDR3 coding sequence is TGTGCCAGCAGCCCCTTCCAGGGGCCGAACACCGGGGAGCTGTTTTTT. Amino acid sequence: CASSPFQGPNTGELFF.

A few counts support this clonotype. V usage is TRBV6-2 or TRBV6-3 and J usage is TRBJ2-3; possibly TRBD2 for D (6 bases). Germline V CDR1 and CDR2: MNHEY, SVGEGT. This CDR3 region has 15 residues. Trimming took off 2 bases at V and 0 bases at J, with 9 bases between the two ends. CDR3 protein: CASSYVGTSTDTQYF. The CDR3 DNA is TGTGCCAGCAGTTACGTGGGGACTAGCACAGATACGCAGTATTTT.

This clonotype was observed a single time. V is TRBV5-4 and J is TRBJ2-2; D is possibly TRBD2 (5 bases). The V end lost 3 bases, the J end lost 6 bases, and 9 bases lay between the germline ends. CDR1 SGHNT and CDR2 YYREEE come from the germline V gene (reference sequence). The CDR3 extends over 13 amino acids. CDR3 region: CASSSLASGELFF. CDR3 nucleotide sequence: TGTGCCAGCAGCTCGCTAGCCTCCGGGGAGCTGTTTTTT.

The chain couples TRBV24-1 to TRBJ2-3; 9 bases map to TRBD1. J gave up 4 bases and V 3 bases, and 4 bases lay outside the gene matches. The CDR3 totals 15 residues. CDR1 and CDR2 from the germline V gene are KGHDR and SFDVKD. The CDR3 DNA reads as TGTGCCACCAGTGATAAGGACAGGGGATCAGATACGCAGTATTTT. Residues: CATSDKDRGSDTQYF.

This clonotype was counted a few times. The rearrangement links TRBV12-3 or TRBV12-4 to TRBJ1-2; D gene uncertain. V lost 1 base and J 6 bases, leaving 9 bases between the germline ends. The CDR3 consists of 13 residues. The CDR3 coding sequence is TGTGCCAGCAGTTTAGGGGTGGTAGATGGCTACACCTTC. It codes for CASSLGVVDGYTF.

This clonotype was seen a handful of times. V gene TRBV12-3 or TRBV12-4 combines with J gene TRBJ2-1; no clear D gene. There are 14 residues in the CDR3. V lost 6 bases and J lost 3, with 12 bases in between. The CDR3 sequence: CASSPPRLYNEQFF. CDR3 nucleotides: TGTGCCAGCAGCCCGCCCCGACTCTACAATGAGCAGTTCTTC.

This clonotype has just a few counts. The V call is TRBV20-1, the J call TRBJ2-3, with TRBD2 matching 9 bases. Losses at the gene ends were 2 bases for V and 1 base for J; bases not matched to a gene: 4. The CDR3 runs 15 residues. Germline CDR1 DFQATT, CDR2 SNEGSKA (reference sequence). The CDR3 region is CSARPWTSGTDTQYF. In DNA, the CDR3 is TGCAGTGCTAGACCCTGGACTAGCGGCACAGATACGCAGTATTTT.

The rearrangement uses TRBV14 and TRBJ2-6; D is undetermined. The V end was cut by 4 bases, the J end by 4 bases, with 8 bases between. The CDR3 has 14 residues. Germline lookup yields CDR1 SGHDN and CDR2 FVKESK. CDR3 nucleotides: TGTGCCAGCAGCCCGAACCGGGGGGCCAACGTCCTGACTTTC. It codes for CASSPNRGANVLTF.

V is TRBV28 and J is TRBJ2-6; D not resolved. The CDR3 has 17 amino acids. In germline, CDR1 is MDHEN, CDR2 SYDVKM. Trimming stripped 5 bases from V and 0 bases from J, with 14 bases between. CDR3 region: CASSPPGQISGANVLTF. The DNA for the CDR3 is TGTGCCAGCAGTCCCCCTGGGCAGATCTCTGGGGCCAACGTCCTGACTTTC.

The V and J genes are TRBV20-1 and TRBJ2-1, with 10 bases fitting TRBD2. This CDR3 spans 12 amino acids. Per the germline V gene, CDR1 is DFQATT and CDR2 is SNEGSKA (reference sequence). V lost 3 bases and J lost 9; bases outside the gene matches: 2. The CDR3 DNA sequence: TGCAGTGCTAGTAGACTAGCGGGTGAGCAGTTCTTC. The encoded protein is CSASRLAGEQFF.

The chain carries TRBV12-3 or TRBV12-4 and TRBJ2-5, with TRBD2 as a possible D gene (6 bases). This CDR3 spans 14 amino acids. Trimming stripped 4 bases from V and 2 bases from J, with 11 bases between. The CDR3 is CASSWRDSQETQYF. Here the CDR3 DNA reads TGTGCCAGCAGTTGGCGGGATTCACAAGAGACCCAGTACTTC.

This clonotype was counted a few times. This chain's CDR3 is CASRESGGNTDTQYF. In DNA, the CDR3 is TGTGCCAGCAGGGAGTCGGGGGGGAACACAGATACGCAGTATTTT. The chain uses TRBV2 and TRBJ2-3, with 8 bases identical to TRBD2. The CDR3 is 15 amino acids. The V and J ends lost 6 bases and 2 bases, in that order; junction bases with no gene match: 7. Per the germline V gene, CDR1 is SNHLY and CDR2 is FYNNEI.

This clonotype turned up a few times. The rearrangement uses TRBV4-3 and TRBJ1-1, with 11 bases aligning to TRBD1. With 3 bases clipped from V and 7 bases from J, the junction kept 10 bases outside the gene matches. This CDR3 is built from 16 residues. The germline V gene has CDR1 LGHNA and CDR2 YSLEER. For the CDR3, the DNA is TGCGCCAGCAGCCATGACCTACCGGGACAGGGGGATGAAGCTTTCTTT. This translates into CASSHDLPGQGDEAFF.

This chain connects TRBV20-1 to TRBJ2-3; TRBD1 matches 8 bases. This CDR3 contains 15 residues. Germline trimming cut 3 bases from V and 2 bases from J; bases unmatched to any gene: 7. Per the germline V gene, CDR1 is DFQATT and CDR2 is SNEGSKA (reference sequence). Written as DNA, the CDR3 is TGCAGTGCTAGTAACAGGGGGTGGAACACAGATACGCAGTATTTT. It translates to CSASNRGWNTDTQYF.

The chain joins TRBV6-2 or TRBV6-3 to TRBJ2-5; 10 bases fit TRBD1. Germline V gene sequence: CDR1 MNHEY, CDR2 SVGEGT. Trimming took 6 bases from V and 4 from J; bases not matched to a gene: 8. The CDR3 spans 15 residues. The CDR3 bases are TGTGCCAGCAGAGACCGGGACAGGGGCGCAGAGACCCAGTACTTC. Its translation is CASRDRDRGAETQYF.

The chain is built from TRBV27 and TRBJ2-2, with TRBD2 matching over 8 bases. This CDR3 spans 14 amino acids. J lost 5 bases, V lost 7 bases, and 6 bases had no gene match. CDR1 is MNHEY and CDR2 is SMNVEV in the germline V gene (reference sequence). CDR3 sequence: CASKQREWTGELFF. The CDR3 region has the DNA TGTGCCAGCAAACAGCGGGAGTGGACCGGGGAGCTGTTTTTT.

The chain has TRBV6-6 and TRBJ1-5, with D possibly being TRBD1 (6 bases). The CDR3 contains 16 residues. CDR1 is MNHNY, CDR2 SVGAGI, per germline (reference sequence). Trimming shortened V by 6 bases and J by 1 base, and 16 bases separated the two germline ends. The CDR3 is CASRDRGQRSNQPQHF. The CDR3 nucleotides are TGTGCCAGCAGGGACAGAGGACAGAGGAGCAATCAGCCCCAGCATTTT.